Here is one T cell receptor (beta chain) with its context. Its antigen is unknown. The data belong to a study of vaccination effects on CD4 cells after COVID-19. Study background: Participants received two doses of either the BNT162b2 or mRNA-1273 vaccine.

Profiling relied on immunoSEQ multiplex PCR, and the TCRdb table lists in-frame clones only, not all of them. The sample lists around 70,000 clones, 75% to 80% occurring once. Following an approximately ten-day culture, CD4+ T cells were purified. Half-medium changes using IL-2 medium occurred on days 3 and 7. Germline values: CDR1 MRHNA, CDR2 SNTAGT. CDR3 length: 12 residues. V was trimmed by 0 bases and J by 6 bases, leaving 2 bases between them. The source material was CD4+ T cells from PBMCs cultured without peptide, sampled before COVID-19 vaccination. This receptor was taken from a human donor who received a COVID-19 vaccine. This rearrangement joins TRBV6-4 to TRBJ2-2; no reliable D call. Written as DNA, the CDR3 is TGTGCCAGCAGTGACTCGCCCGGGGAGCTGTTTTTT. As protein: CASSDSPGELFF.